These 8 T cell receptor beta chains were sequenced from one sample in a study of cytomegalovirus exposure and HLA in healthy donors. The PCR had 60 Vbeta and 13 Jbeta primers. Data came from immunoSEQ multiplex PCR; TCRdb stores just in-frame clones and leaves some out. The data show about 190,000 clones, about 87% seen once. The sample comprised PBMCs. The source of these receptors is a man aged 25 to 40 in good health and CMV-seronegative.

Regarding this clone: An end of the junction differs from the germline gene, which may be a read error. The V call is TRBV7-9, the J call TRBJ1-4, with 8 bases fitting TRBD1. CDR1 is SEHNR, CDR2 FQNEAQ, per germline (reference sequence). CDR3 length equals 15 residues. The CDR3 coding sequence is TGTTCCAGCAGCGTACAAACAGGGGGAGGGGAAAAACTGTTTTTT. This gives the protein CSSSVQTGGGEKLFF.

V and J are TRBV9 and TRBJ2-3; TRBD1 agrees at 10 bases. The germline V gene encodes CDR1 SGDLS and CDR2 YYNGEE. Germline trimming cut 6 bases from V and 3 bases from J; bases unmatched to any gene: 10. There are 16 residues in the CDR3. CDR3 amino acids: CASNPTGQGVTDTQYF. DNA of the CDR3: TGTGCCAGCAACCCCACCGGACAGGGGGTTACAGATACGCAGTATTTT.

The chain links TRBV6-5 to TRBJ1-5; possibly TRBD1 for D (6 bases). With 6 bases removed from V and 6 bases from J, the gap between germline ends came to 15 bases. The CDR3 length is 14 residues. Germline V gene sequence: CDR1 MNHEY, CDR2 SVGAGI. CDR3 DNA sequence: TGTGCCAGCAGAGCTACAGGGAGAGCTCAGCCCCAGCATTTT. This gives the protein CASRATGRAQPQHF.

The chain has TRBV5-4 and TRBJ1-6, with D uncertain. The germline V gene encodes CDR1 SGHNT and CDR2 YYREEE (reference sequence). This CDR3 is built from 12 residues. Trimming took off 4 bases at V and 5 bases at J, with 4 bases between the two ends. CDR3 loop: CASSRNNSPLHF. CDR3 nucleotide sequence: TGTGCCAGCAGCCGTAATAATTCACCCCTCCACTTT.

The rearrangement joins TRBV28 to TRBJ1-5, with D possibly matching TRBD1 (6 bases). The germline CDR1 and CDR2 sequences are MDHEN and SYDVKM. Trimming left V 6 bases short and J 6 bases short, with 9 bases between. The CDR3 totals 12 residues. DNA of the CDR3: TGTGCCAGCAGAGAGGGGGTTCAGCCCCAGCATTTT. It codes for CASREGVQPQHF.

Worth noting for this clone: Compared with germline, one end of the junction differs, possibly owing to a read error. The V call is TRBV28, the J call TRBJ2-7; D gene ambiguous. Germline CDR1 MDHEN, CDR2 SYDVKM. This CDR3 contains 11 residues. CDR3 protein: CASSLKHLRSF. CDR3 DNA: TGTGCCAGCAGTTTAAAGCACCTTAGAAGCTTC.

This clone occurred once. CDR3 loop: CASSPTTAGQASQPSYNEQFF. The CDR3, as DNA: TGTGCCAGCTCACCTACAACCGCGGGACAGGCCTCGCAACCCTCCTACAATGAGCAGTTCTTC. The chain uses TRBV18 and TRBJ2-1; 8 nucleotides line up with TRBD1. Looked up from germline, CDR1 is KGHSH and CDR2 is LQKENI. The ends lost 3 bases at V and 0 bases at J; junction bases unmatched: 19. The CDR3 is 21 amino acids. The full variable domain, in which reference TRBV18 and TRBJ2-1 provide the parts outside the CDR3, is NAGVMQNPRHLVRRRGQEARLRCSPMKGHSHVYWYRQLPEEGLKFMVYLQKENIIDESGMPKERFSAEFPKEGPSILRIQQVVRGDSAAYFCASSPTTAGQASQPSYNEQFFGPGTRLTVL.

V gene TRBV30 combines with J gene TRBJ1-2; 10 bases are a match to TRBD1. The CDR3 length is 13 residues. Germline trimming cut 5 bases from V and 5 bases from J; bases unmatched to any gene: 5. CDR1 is GTSNPN, CDR2 SVGIG, per germline (reference sequence). CDR3 nucleotide sequence: TGTGCCTGGGCAGGACAGGGGGAGTATGGCTACACCTTC. This sequence encodes CAWAGQGEYGYTF.